Below, one T cell receptor (beta chain) is given with its context. Its matching antigen is unknown. Clinical symptoms, serum thyroxine, TRAb, thyroid ultrasound and orbital computed tomography informed diagnoses. RNA transcripts were the template for amplifying TCR beta CDR3 regions. TCR CDR3 underwent first-round RT-PCR with the HTBI primer set. Each CDR3 protein is one row after TCRdb ran MiXCR on the multiplex PCR reads. Among more than 500,000 distinct CDR3 sequences listed, 40% to 55% were seen once. The record originates from a study of T cells in Graves' hyperthyroidism and ophthalmopathy. Findings and caveats of the study: Onset of ophthalmopathy came a median about 6.5 months after the model predicted it. Blood samples included most of the expanded thyroid clonotypes exceeding 0.001.

The receptor was isolated from an adult woman with Graves' disease, either hyperthyroidism or ophthalmopathy (not recorded which). Sample: peripheral blood or thyroid tissue (not recorded which).

Here the CDR3 DNA reads TGTGCCAGCAGGAGGGATCTCGGGGAGACCCAGTACTTC. It codes for CASRRDLGETQYF. The chain has TRBV6-1 and TRBJ2-5, with D possibly TRBD2 on 5 matching bases. Germline values: CDR1 MNHNS, CDR2 SASEGT. V was pared by 6 bases and J by 5 bases, with 13 bases between. The CDR3 is made up of 13 amino acids.